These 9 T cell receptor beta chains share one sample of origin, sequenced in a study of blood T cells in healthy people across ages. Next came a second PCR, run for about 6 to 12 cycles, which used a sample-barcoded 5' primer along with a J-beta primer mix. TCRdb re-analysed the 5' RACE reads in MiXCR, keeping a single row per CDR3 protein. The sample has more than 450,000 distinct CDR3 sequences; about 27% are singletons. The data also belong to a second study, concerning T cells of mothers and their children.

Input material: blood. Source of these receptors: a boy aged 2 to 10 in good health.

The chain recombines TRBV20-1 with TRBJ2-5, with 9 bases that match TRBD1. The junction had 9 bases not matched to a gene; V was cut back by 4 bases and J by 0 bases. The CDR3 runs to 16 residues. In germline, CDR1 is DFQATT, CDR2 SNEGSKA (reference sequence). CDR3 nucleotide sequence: TGCAGTGCTACCCTCGGACAGGGGAGACACCAAGAGACCCAGTACTTC. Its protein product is CSATLGQGRHQETQYF.

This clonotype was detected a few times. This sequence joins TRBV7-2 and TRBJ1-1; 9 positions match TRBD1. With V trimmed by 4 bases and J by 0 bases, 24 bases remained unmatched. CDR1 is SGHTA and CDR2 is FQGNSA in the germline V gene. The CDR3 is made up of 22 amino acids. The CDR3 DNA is TGTGCCAGCAGCTCCCGGTCCGAGGGGGACAGGGCAAGGTTGGGGCTGAACACTGAAGCTTTCTTT. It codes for CASSSRSEGDRARLGLNTEAFF. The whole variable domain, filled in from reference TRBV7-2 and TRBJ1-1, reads GAGVSQSPSNKVTEKGKDVELRCDPISGHTALYWYRQSLGQGLEFLIYFQGNSAPDKSGLPSDRFSAERTGGSVSTLTIQRTQQEDSAVYLCASSSRSEGDRARLGLNTEAFFGQGTRLTVV.

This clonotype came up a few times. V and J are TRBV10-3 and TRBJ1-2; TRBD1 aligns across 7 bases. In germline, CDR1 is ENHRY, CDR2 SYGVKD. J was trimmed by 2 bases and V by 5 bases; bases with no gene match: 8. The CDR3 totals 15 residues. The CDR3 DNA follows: TGTGCCATCAGTACCCGACAGGGTTTCAACTATGGCTACACCTTC. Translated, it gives CAISTRQGFNYGYTF.

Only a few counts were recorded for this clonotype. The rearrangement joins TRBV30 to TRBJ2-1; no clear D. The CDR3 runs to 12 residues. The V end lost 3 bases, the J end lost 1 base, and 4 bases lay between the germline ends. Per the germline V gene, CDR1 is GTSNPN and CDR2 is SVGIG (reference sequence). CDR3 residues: CAWSPSYNEQFF. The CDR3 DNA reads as TGTGCCTGGAGCCCTTCCTACAATGAGCAGTTCTTC. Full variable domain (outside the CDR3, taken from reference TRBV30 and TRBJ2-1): SQTIHQWPATLVQPVGSPLSLECTVEGTSNPNLYWYRQAAGRGLQLLFYSVGIGQISSEVPQNLSASRPQDRQFILSSKKLLLSDSGFYLCAWSPSYNEQFFGPGTRLTVL.

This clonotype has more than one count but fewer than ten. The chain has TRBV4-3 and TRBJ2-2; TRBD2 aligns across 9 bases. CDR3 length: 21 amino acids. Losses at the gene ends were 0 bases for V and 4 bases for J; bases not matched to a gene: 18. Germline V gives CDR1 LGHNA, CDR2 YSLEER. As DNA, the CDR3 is TGCGCCAGCAGCCAAGACTGGGGAAGAGGTTTAGCGGGAGTGGGCACCGGGGAGCTGTTTTTT. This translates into CASSQDWGRGLAGVGTGELFF.

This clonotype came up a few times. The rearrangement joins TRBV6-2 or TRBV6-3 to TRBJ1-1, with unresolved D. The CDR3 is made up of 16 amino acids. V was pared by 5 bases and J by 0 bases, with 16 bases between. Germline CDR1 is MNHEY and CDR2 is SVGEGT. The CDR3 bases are TGTGCCAGCAGTGTGTCGGTTGGAATCATGAACACTGAAGCTTTCTTT. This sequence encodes CASSVSVGIMNTEAFF.

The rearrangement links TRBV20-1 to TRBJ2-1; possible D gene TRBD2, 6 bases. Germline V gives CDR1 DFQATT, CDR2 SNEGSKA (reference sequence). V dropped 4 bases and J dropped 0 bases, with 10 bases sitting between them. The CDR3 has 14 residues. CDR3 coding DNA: TGCAGTGCTATCGTGGACTACTCCTACAATGAGCAGTTCTTC. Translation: CSAIVDYSYNEQFF.

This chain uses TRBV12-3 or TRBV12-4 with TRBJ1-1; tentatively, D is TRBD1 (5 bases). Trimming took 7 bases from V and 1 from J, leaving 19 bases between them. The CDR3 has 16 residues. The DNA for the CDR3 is TGTGCCAGCATCCTAAGGGGAGGGCAGAAGAACACTGAAGCTTTCTTT. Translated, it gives CASILRGGQKNTEAFF.

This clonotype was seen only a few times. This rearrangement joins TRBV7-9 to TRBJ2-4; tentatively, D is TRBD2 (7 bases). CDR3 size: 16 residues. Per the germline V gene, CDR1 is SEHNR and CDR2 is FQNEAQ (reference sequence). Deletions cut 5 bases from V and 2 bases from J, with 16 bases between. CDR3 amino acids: CASSRRGGLSKNIQYF. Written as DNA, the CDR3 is TGTGCCAGCAGCCGGCGCGGGGGCCTATCCAAAAACATTCAGTACTTC.